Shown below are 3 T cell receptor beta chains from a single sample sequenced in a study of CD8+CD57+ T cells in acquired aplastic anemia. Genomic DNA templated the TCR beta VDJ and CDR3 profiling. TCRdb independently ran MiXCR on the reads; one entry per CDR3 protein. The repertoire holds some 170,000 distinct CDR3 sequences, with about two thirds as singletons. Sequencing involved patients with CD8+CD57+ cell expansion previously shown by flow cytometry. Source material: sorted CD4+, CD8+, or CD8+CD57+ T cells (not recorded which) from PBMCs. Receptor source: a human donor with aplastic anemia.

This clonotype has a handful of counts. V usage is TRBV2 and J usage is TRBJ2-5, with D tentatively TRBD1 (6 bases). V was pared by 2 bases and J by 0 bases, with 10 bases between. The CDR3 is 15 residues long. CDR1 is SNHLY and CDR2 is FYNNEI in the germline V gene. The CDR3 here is CASSEYGGHQETQYF. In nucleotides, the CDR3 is TGTGCCAGCAGTGAATATGGGGGCCACCAAGAGACCCAGTACTTC.

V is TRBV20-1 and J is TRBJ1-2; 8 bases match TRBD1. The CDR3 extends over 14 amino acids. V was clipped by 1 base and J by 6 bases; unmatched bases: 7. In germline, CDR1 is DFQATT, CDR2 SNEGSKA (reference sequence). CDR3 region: CSARGGGTGNGYTF. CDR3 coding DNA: TGCAGTGCTAGAGGCGGGGGGACAGGCAATGGCTACACCTTC.

CDR3 protein: CAISEGTGGKGLEQYF. DNA of the CDR3: TGTGCCATCAGTGAGGGGACAGGCGGCAAGGGGCTGGAGCAGTACTTC. This sequence joins TRBV10-3 and TRBJ2-7; 8 bases line up with TRBD1. This CDR3 has 16 residues. J lost 7 bases, V lost 2 bases, and 13 bases had no gene match. Germline V CDR1 and CDR2: ENHRY, SYGVKD.